Listed below are T cell receptor beta chains from one sample, sequenced in a study of shared clonotypes between healthy human individuals. The data were produced by immunoSEQ multiplex PCR, yet TCRdb's version contains in-frame clones alone and is incomplete. The sample shows some 1 million clones, around 74% of them seen only once. Sequenced sample: memory CD4+ T cells sorted from blood. The receptor set was obtained from a man younger than 35 in good health. Each CDR3 is given without its conserved first and last residue.

V: TRBV28; J: TRBJ1-1; CDR3: ASSFADRGGTEAF
V: TRBV6-5; J: TRBJ1-2; CDR3: ASRKQGAGYT
V: TRBV30; J: TRBJ2-1; CDR3: ACDKGQKYNEQF
V: TRBV7-2; J: TRBJ2-1; CDR3: ASSSGGGRNNEQF
V: TRBV5-5; J: TRBJ1-5; CDR3: ASSLEAGSNQPQH
V: TRBV2; J: TRBJ2-1; CDR3: ASQTGTAYNEQF
V: TRBV15; J: TRBJ2-7; CDR3: ATSSSGLAGVQY
V: TRBV27; J: TRBJ2-4; CDR3: ASSIRGSGAKNIQY
V: TRBV7-9; J: TRBJ1-6; CDR3: ASRPSGAGDSPLH
V: TRBV27; J: TRBJ1-6; CDR3: ASSLNGQGNSPLH
V: TRBV7-2; J: TRBJ1-3; CDR3: ASNRMSNTIY
V: TRBV7-9; J: TRBJ2-3; CDR3: ASSLRSGGATDTQY
V: TRBV2; J: TRBJ2-2; CDR3: ASSEMGANTGELF
V: TRBV19; J: TRBJ2-1; CDR3: ASSIDIRDHEQF
V: TRBV9; J: TRBJ1-6; CDR3: ASSPRRDSPLH
V: TRBV18; J: TRBJ2-7; CDR3: ASSRQQGAKTYEQY
V: TRBV7-9; J: TRBJ2-2; CDR3: ASSLGGIGELF
V: TRBV6-5; J: TRBJ1-1; CDR3: ASSSPQGQGATEAF
V: TRBV10-3; J: TRBJ1-1; CDR3: AIKADGPEAF
V: TRBV18; J: TRBJ2-7; CDR3: ASSLDRAYEQY
V: TRBV19; J: TRBJ1-1; CDR3: ASSIEGTVTTEAF
V: TRBV28; J: TRBJ2-1; CDR3: ASSLAGGYNEQF
V: TRBV11-2; J: TRBJ2-7; CDR3: ASSLDRLSFHEQY
V: TRBV4-2; J: TRBJ1-2; CDR3: ASSQVLIGDYGYT
V: TRBV7-9; J: TRBJ1-1; CDR3: ASSFSSNTEAF
V: TRBV7-2; J: TRBJ2-7; CDR3: ASSLRSALGGEQY
V: TRBV5-1; J: TRBJ1-2; CDR3: ASSDDSSNYGYT
V: TRBV7-2; J: TRBJ1-3; CDR3: ASSRTGLSGNTIY
V: TRBV7-9; J: TRBJ2-3; CDR3: AYRTPLAGTDTQY
V: TRBV7-9; J: TRBJ2-5; CDR3: ASSLGRGEETQY
V: TRBV5-1; J: TRBJ2-1; CDR3: ASSLEGSGRAEQF
V: TRBV7-8; J: TRBJ1-2; CDR3: ASSAGGAGYGYT
V: TRBV27; J: TRBJ1-1; CDR3: ASRGAGLNTEAF
V: TRBV11-2; J: TRBJ2-1; CDR3: ASSLDRQALVF
V: TRBV10-1; J: TRBJ1-5; CDR3: ASGDGNQPQH
V: TRBV7-2; J: TRBJ2-2; CDR3: ASSFFSGGAGELF
V: TRBV5-1; J: TRBJ2-2; CDR3: ASSLGTSGGTGELF
V: TRBV5-1; J: TRBJ2-7; CDR3: ASSLEFRGPLEQY
V: TRBV10-1; J: TRBJ1-5; CDR3: ARTGTAPRGNQPQH
V: TRBV7-6; J: TRBJ2-2; CDR3: ASSLAGSGTGELF
V: TRBV10-3; J: TRBJ2-7; CDR3: AISSMSYEQY
V: TRBV2; J: TRBJ2-3; CDR3: ASSRGITDTQY
V: TRBV19; J: TRBJ1-4; CDR3: ASSTPGNEKLF
V: TRBV29-1; J: TRBJ2-2; CDR3: SVDRGNTGELF
V: TRBV5-1; J: TRBJ1-1; CDR3: ASSLGAAQNTEAF
V: TRBV6-5; J: TRBJ1-5; CDR3: ASSLGGQPNQPQH
V: TRBV6-5; J: TRBJ1-4; CDR3: ASSQGQSFNEKLF
V: TRBV5-6; J: TRBJ2-5; CDR3: AGKDSEAYQETQY
V: TRBV5-4; J: TRBJ1-1; CDR3: ASSSPNLANTEAF
V: TRBV21-1; J: TRBJ2-3; CDR3: ASLREKSTDTQY
V: TRBV19; J: TRBJ2-1; CDR3: ASSIVGSGRRGSSYNEQF
V: TRBV28; J: TRBJ2-4; CDR3: ASGGGKNIQY
V: TRBV28; J: TRBJ1-4; CDR3: ASGIGANEKLF
V: TRBV5-1; J: TRBJ2-1; CDR3: ASSLGGSASNEQF
V: TRBV7-8; J: TRBJ2-2; CDR3: ASSLARTGELF
V: TRBV6-1; J: TRBJ2-7; CDR3: ASSEARRITTDEQY
V: TRBV30; J: TRBJ2-6; CDR3: AWRRGSPSGANVLT